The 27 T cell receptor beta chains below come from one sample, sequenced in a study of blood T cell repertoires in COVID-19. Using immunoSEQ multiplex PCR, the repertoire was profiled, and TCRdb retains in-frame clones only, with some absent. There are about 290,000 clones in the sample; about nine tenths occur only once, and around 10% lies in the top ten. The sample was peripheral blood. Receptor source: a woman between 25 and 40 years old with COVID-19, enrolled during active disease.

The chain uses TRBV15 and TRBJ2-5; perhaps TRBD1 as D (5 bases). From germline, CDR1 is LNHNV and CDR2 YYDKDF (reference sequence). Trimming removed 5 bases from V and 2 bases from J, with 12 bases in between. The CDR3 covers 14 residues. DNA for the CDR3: TGTGCCACCAGCCGACTGACAGCACAAGAGACCCAGTACTTC. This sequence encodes CATSRLTAQETQYF.

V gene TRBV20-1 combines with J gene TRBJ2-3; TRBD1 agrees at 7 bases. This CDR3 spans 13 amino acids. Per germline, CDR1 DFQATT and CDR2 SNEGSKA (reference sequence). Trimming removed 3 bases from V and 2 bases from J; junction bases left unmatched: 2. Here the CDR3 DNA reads TGCAGTGCTAGTCAGGGGGTCACAGATACGCAGTATTTT. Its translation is CSASQGVTDTQYF.

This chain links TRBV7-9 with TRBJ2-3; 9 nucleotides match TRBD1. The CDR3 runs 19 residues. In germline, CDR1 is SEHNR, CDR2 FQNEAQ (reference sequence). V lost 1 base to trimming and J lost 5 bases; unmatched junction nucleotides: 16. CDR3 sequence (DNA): TGTGCCAGCAGCTTAGTAGTAGCCTGGGGACAGGGTTTAGGAGATACGCAGTATTTT. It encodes CASSLVVAWGQGLGDTQYF.

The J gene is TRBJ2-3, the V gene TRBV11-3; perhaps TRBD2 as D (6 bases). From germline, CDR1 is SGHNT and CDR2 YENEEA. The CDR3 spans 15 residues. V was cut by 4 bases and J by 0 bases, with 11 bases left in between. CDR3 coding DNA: TGTGCCAGCAGCTACGGGACTCCCAGCACAGATACGCAGTATTTT. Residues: CASSYGTPSTDTQYF.

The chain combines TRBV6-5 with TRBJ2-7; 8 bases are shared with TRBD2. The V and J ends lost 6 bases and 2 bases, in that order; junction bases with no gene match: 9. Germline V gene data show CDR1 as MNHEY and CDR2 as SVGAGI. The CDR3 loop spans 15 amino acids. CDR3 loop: CASRTTSGGTYEQYF. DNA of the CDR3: TGTGCCAGCAGAACAACCTCGGGGGGGACCTACGAGCAGTACTTC.

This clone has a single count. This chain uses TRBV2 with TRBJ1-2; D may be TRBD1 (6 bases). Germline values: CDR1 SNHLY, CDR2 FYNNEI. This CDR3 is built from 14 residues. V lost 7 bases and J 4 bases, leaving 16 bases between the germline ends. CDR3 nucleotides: TGTGCCAGCAATGTGGGGGCGTTTAGCTATGGCTACACCTTC. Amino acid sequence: CASNVGAFSYGYTF.

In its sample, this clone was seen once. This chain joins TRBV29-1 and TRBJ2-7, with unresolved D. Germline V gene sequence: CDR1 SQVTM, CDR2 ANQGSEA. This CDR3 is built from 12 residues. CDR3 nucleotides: TGCAGTGTAGTGGAACAGAACTACGAGCAGTACTTC. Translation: CSVVEQNYEQYF.

CDR3 DNA sequence: TGCGCCAGCAGCTTAGGGACATCAAGGGACTATGGCTACACCTTC. Its protein product is CASSLGTSRDYGYTF. The J gene is TRBJ1-2, the V gene TRBV5-1; maybe TRBD1 (6 bases). The V end lost 2 bases, the J end lost 3 bases, and 14 bases lay between the germline ends. The CDR3 is 15 amino acids. Germline V gene data show CDR1 as SGHRS and CDR2 as YFSETQ.

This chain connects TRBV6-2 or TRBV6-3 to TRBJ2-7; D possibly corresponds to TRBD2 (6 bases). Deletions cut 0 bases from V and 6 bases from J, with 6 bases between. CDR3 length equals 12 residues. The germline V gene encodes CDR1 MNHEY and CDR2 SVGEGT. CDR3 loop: CASSYSTSEQYF. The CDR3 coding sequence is TGTGCCAGCAGTTACTCGACTAGCGAGCAGTACTTC.

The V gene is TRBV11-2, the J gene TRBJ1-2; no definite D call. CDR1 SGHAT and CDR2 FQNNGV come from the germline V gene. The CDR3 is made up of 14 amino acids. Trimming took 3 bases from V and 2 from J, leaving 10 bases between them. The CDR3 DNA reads TGTGCCAGCAGCTTTCGCGGCGGAAACTATGGCTACACCTTC. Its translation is CASSFRGGNYGYTF.

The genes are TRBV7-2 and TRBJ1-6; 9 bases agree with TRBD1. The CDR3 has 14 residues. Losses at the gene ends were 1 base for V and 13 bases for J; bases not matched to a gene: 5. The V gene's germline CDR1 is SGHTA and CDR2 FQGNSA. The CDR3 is CASSLVQGAWPLHF. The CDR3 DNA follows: TGTGCCAGCAGCTTAGTACAGGGGGCTTGGCCCCTCCACTTT.

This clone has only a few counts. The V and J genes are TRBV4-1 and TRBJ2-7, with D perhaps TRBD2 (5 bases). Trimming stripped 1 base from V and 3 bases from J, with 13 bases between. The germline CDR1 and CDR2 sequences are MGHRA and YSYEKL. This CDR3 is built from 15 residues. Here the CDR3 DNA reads TGCGCCAGCAGCCAAGGGGCGGGTCCCGGCTACGAGCAGTACTTC. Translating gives CASSQGAGPGYEQYF.

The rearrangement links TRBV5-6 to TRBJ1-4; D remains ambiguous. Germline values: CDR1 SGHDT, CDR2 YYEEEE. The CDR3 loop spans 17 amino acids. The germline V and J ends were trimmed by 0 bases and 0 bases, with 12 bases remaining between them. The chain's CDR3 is CASSLAKLTTTNEKLFF. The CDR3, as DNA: TGTGCCAGCAGCTTGGCCAAGCTCACGACAACTAATGAAAAACTGTTTTTT. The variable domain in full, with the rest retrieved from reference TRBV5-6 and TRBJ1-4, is DAGVTQSPTHLIKTRGQQVTLRCSPKSGHDTVSWYQQALGQGPQFIFQYYEEEERQRGNFPDRFSGHQFPNYSSELNVNALLLGDSALYLCASSLAKLTTTNEKLFFGSGTQLSVL.

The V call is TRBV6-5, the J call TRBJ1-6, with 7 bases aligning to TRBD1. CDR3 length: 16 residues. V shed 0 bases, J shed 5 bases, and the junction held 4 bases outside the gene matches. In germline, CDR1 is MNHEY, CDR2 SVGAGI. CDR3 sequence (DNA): TGTGCCAGCAGTTACTCGGGGGACAGAAATAATTCACCCCTCCACTTT. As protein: CASSYSGDRNNSPLHF.

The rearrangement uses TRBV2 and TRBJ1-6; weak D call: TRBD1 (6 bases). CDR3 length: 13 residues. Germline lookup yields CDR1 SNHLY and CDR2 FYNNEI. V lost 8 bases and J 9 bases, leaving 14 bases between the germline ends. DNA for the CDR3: TGTGCCAGCCGAAGGGGGACGGGTTCACCCCTCCACTTT. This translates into CASRRGTGSPLHF.

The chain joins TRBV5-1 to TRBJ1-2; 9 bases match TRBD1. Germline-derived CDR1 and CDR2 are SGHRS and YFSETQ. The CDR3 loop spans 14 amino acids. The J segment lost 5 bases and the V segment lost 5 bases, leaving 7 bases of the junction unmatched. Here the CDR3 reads CASSFDRGGYGYTF. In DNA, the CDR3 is TGCGCCAGCAGTTTCGACAGGGGGGGATATGGCTACACCTTC.

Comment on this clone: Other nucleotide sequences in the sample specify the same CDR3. DNA of the CDR3: TGCGCCAGCAGCTTGGAAGGGGACTATGGCTACACCTTC. It translates to CASSLEGDYGYTF. This rearrangement joins TRBV5-1 to TRBJ1-2, with TRBD1 as a possible D gene (5 bases). With 0 bases removed from V and 3 bases from J, the gap between germline ends came to 6 bases. The CDR3 is 13 residues long. Per germline, CDR1 SGHRS and CDR2 YFSETQ.

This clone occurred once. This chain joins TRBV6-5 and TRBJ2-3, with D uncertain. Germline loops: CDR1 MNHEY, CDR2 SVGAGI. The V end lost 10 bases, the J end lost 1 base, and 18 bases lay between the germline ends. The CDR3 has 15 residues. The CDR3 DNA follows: TGTGCCACCACACCGTCTAGACCCGGCACAGATACGCAGTATTTT. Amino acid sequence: CATTPSRPGTDTQYF.

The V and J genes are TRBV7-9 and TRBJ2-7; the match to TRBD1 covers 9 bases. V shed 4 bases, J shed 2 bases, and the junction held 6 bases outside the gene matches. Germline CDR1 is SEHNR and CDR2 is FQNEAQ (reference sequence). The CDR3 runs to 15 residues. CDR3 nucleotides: TGTGCCAGCAGCTCCCCCGGGACAGGGCCCTACGAGCAGTACTTC. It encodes CASSSPGTGPYEQYF. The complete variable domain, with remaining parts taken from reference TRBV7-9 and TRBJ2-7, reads DTGVSQNPRHKITKRGQNVTFRCDPISEHNRLYWYRQTLGQGPEFLTYFQNEAQLEKSRLLSDRFSAERPKGSFSTLEIQRTEQGDSAMYLCASSSPGTGPYEQYFGPGTRLTVT.

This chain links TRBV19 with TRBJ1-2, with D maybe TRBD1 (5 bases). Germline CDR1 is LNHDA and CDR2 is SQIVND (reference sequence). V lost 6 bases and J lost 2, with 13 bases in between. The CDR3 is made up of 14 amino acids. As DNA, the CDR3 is TGTGCCAGTAGCTGGGGAGGGGAAAACTATGGCTACACCTTC. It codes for CASSWGGENYGYTF.

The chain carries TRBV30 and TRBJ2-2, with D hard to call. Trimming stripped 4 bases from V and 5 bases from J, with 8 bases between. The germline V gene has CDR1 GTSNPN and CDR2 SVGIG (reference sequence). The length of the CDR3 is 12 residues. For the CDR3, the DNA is TGTGCCTGGATAGCTACAACCGGGGAGCTGTTTTTT. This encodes CAWIATTGELFF.

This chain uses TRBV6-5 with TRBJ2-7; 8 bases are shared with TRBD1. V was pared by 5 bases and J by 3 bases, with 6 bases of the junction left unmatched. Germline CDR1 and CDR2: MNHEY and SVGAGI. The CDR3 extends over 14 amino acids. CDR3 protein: CASSPITGGYEQYF. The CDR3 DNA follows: TGTGCCAGCAGTCCAATAACAGGGGGCTACGAGCAGTACTTC.

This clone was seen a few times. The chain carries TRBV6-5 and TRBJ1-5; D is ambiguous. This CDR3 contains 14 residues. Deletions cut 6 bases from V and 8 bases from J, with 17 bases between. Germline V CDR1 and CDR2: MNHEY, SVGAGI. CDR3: CASSTPGREEPQHF. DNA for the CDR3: TGTGCCAGCAGCACCCCAGGCCGGGAGGAGCCCCAGCATTTT.

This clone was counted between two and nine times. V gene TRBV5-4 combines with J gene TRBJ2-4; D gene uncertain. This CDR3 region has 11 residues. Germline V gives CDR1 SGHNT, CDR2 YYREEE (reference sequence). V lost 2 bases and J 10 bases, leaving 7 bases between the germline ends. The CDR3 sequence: CASSFLGIQYF. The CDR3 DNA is TGTGCCAGCAGCTTTCTAGGAATTCAGTACTTC.

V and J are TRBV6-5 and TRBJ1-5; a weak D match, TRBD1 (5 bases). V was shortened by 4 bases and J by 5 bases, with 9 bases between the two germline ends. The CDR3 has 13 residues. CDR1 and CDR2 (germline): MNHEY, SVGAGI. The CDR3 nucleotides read TGTGCCAGCAGTTTCGCCAGGGATCAGCCCCAGCATTTT. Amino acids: CASSFARDQPQHF.

In nucleotides, the CDR3 is TGTGCCAGTAGTACTTGGGACAGGGGGCATCATTCACCCCTCCACTTT. Translating it yields CASSTWDRGHHSPLHF. This rearrangement joins TRBV19 to TRBJ1-6, with 12 bases identical to TRBD1. Trimming cost V 4 bases and J 8 bases; bases outside gene matches: 6. CDR1 and CDR2 from the germline V gene are LNHDA and SQIVND (reference sequence). The length of the CDR3 is 16 residues.

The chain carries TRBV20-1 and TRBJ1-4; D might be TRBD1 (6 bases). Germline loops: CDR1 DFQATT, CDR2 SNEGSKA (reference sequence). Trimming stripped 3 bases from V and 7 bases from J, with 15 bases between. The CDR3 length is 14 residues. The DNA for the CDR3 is TGCAGTGCTAGTGAGGGGGGTTTCGGTGAAAAACTGTTTTTT. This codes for CSASEGGFGEKLFF.